The rows below give T cell receptor beta chains drawn from one sample of a study of OX40 agonist ivuxolimab in advanced cancers. The repertoire was sequenced with immunoSEQ multiplex PCR; TCRdb's copy has only in-frame clones and lacks some. The sample shows under 100,000 clones, 70% to 90% of them seen only once. The starting material was CD4+ or CD8+ T cells sorted from blood, obtained in a trial of the OX40 agonist ivuxolimab. These TCRs come from an adult with an advanced solid tumor such as melanoma, head and neck, liver or kidney cancer. The CDR3 runs from the conserved cysteine through the conserved F or W.

j_gene,v_gene,CDR3aa
TRBJ1-1,TRBV5-4,CASSRDRNTEAFF
TRBJ1-5,TRBV5-1,CASSQGQPNQPQHF
TRBJ1-5,TRBV28,CASTAGPLSNQPQHF
TRBJ1-5,TRBV6-1,CASSEDPNQPQHF
TRBJ2-5,TRBV21-1,CAGGGIGEEVGETQYF
TRBJ2-1,TRBV7-3,CASSRDPENYNEQFF
TRBJ2-7,TRBV5-6,CASSSFDRTPYEQYF
TRBJ2-3,TRBV5-4,CASRKQGGRTDTQYF
TRBJ1-1,TRBV6-1,CASSLGRNTEAFF
TRBJ2-1,TRBV4-3,CASSQDQGNEQFF
TRBJ1-2,TRBV30,CAWSQGAGYTF
TRBJ1-4,TRBV2,CASINREGKEKLFF
TRBJ1-5,TRBV19,CASSIGWRQRGNQPQHF
TRBJ2-7,TRBV7-2,CASSLMAGESYEQYF
TRBJ2-1,TRBV6-5,CASRQGQGVGNEQFF
TRBJ1-1,TRBV7-6,CASSQGEKRTEAFF
TRBJ1-5,TRBV30,CAWSSTTGNQPQHF
TRBJ2-7,TRBV12-5,CASGLGGGSYEQYF
TRBJ1-1,TRBV6-1,CASSTSTDMNTEAFF
TRBJ1-1,TRBV10-1,CASRIESGSAAFF
TRBJ1-1,TRBV6-5,CASSESEAFF
TRBJ1-5,TRBV1,CTSSSLGQRNQPQHF
TRBJ1-1,TRBV30,CAWRIHMNTEAFF
TRBJ1-1,TRBV27,CASSSQSLRGNTEAFF
TRBJ1-2,TRBV6-6,CASSTGTYGYTF
TRBJ2-3,TRBV6-1,CASSETRPISTQYF
TRBJ2-1,TRBV28,CASSLMRGGAVNEQFF
TRBJ1-3,TRBV30,CAWSADVLSGNTIYF
TRBJ1-2,TRBV30,CAWIGQGNLLNYGYTF
TRBJ1-6,TRBV7-2,CASSPGGTVSPLHF
TRBJ2-5,TRBV19,CASSGPGTAKETQYF
TRBJ1-6,TRBV19,CASSKEYSPLHF
TRBJ1-2,TRBV6-5,CASSWSRGPGGGYTF
TRBJ1-5,TRBV28,CASSSDSFYSNQPQHF
TRBJ2-2,TRBV9,CASSLTVTGGLFF
TRBJ2-1,TRBV30,CAWRRLAGAVGEQFF
TRBJ1-6,TRBV30,CAWSVSRSGVRGNSPLHF
TRBJ2-1,TRBV6-1,CASSEVAGVMSQFF
TRBJ2-3,TRBV15,CATSTGLAGTTDTQYF